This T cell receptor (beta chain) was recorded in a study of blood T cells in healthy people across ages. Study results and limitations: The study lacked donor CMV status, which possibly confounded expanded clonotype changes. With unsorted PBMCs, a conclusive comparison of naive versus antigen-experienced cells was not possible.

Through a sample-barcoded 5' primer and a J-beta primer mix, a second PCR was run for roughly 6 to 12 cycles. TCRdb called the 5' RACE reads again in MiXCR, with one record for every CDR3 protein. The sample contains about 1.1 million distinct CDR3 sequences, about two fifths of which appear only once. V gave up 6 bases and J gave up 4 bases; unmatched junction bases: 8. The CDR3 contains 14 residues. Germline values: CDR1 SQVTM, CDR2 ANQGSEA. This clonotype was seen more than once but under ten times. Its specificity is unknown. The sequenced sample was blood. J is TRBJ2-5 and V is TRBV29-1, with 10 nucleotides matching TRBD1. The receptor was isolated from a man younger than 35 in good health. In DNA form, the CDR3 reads TGCAGCGTGGACAGGGGGGAGAGATCAGAGACCCAGTACTTC. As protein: CSVDRGERSETQYF.